A selection of T cell receptor beta chains follows, all from one sample in a study of vaccination and CD4 T cells after COVID-19. Which antigens these TCRs recognize remains unknown. MiXCR was run by TCRdb on the PCR reads, yielding one entry per CDR3 protein. The table shows 15,000 to 20,000 distinct CDR3 sequences, with less than 40% occurring only once. The sample in question was CD4+ T cells from blood, cultured in vitro, obtained before SARS-CoV-2 vaccination. Source of these receptors: a human donor who received a COVID-19 vaccine. The CDR3 runs from the conserved cysteine through the conserved F or W. D genes are given only for firm matches. The listing skips clone size in some rows; elsewhere it reads once, few, many or a size class.

j_gene	abundance	d_gene	v_gene	CDR3aa	CDR3nt
TRBJ2-3	few	NA	TRBV2	CASKISTDTQYF	TGTGCCAGCAAGATAAGCACAGATACGCAGTATTTT
TRBJ2-7	NA	TRBD1	TRBV12-3/TRBV12-4	CASTLTGTGTYEQYF	TGTGCCAGCACCCTAACCGGGACAGGCACCTACGAGCAGTACTTC
TRBJ1-2	few	NA	TRBV10-2	CASSANRDRGYTF	TGCGCCAGCAGCGCTAACAGGGATCGAGGCTACACCTTC
TRBJ2-1	NA	TRBD2	TRBV27	CASSLKLAEDEQFF	TGTGCCAGCAGTTTAAAACTAGCGGAGGATGAGCAGTTCTTC
TRBJ1-5	NA	NA	TRBV21-1	CASSNGRGGGSQPQHF	TGTGCCAGCAGCAACGGGAGAGGGGGCGGCAGTCAGCCCCAGCATTTT
TRBJ1-4	NA	TRBD1	TRBV24-1	CATSDTGAGEKLFF	TGTGCCACCAGTGATACAGGGGCTGGGGAAAAACTGTTTTTT
TRBJ2-5	NA	NA	TRBV5-1	CASSLASELQETQYF	TGCGCCAGCAGCTTGGCGTCAGAACTCCAAGAGACCCAGTACTTC
TRBJ1-6	NA	TRBD1	TRBV2	CASSAGTVSPLHF	TGTGCCAGCAGTGCGGGGACAGTCTCACCCCTCCACTTT
TRBJ2-1	NA	TRBD2	TRBV27	CASTLPSGGREQFF	TGTGCCAGCACCCTCCCTAGCGGGGGTCGCGAGCAGTTCTTC
TRBJ1-2	few	NA	TRBV19	CASMTEARGRDYGYTF	TGTGCCAGTATGACTGAGGCCCGCGGGAGGGACTATGGCTACACCTTC